This T cell receptor beta chain was sequenced in a study of blood T cell repertoires in COVID-19. Across the whole study: Samples of COVID-19 (acute and convalescent) were obtained from the United States, Italy and Spain. T cells, B-cell-depleted T cells, or PBMCs provided the cDNA or gDNA that served as material.

Seattle patients were enrolled during active infection and followed longitudinally. This CDR3 is built from 12 residues. Germline V CDR1 and CDR2: KGHSH, LQKENI. V was pared by 3 bases and J by 14 bases, with 11 bases between. In the authors' methods: Nucleated cell counts were estimated from reference gene primer amplification. The data were produced by immunoSEQ multiplex PCR, yet TCRdb's version contains in-frame clones alone and is incomplete. The DNA gave D and trimming, while V, J and clone size come from that table. The sample contains more than 85,000 clones, around 88% of which appear only once.

The chain is built from TRBV18 and TRBJ1-6; the D gene is possibly TRBD1 (5 bases). This receptor was taken from a middle-aged man with COVID-19, enrolled during active disease. Sequencing used peripheral blood. CDR3 sequence (DNA): TGTGCCAGCTCACCCGCGGGGGTCACCCTCCACTTT. As protein: CASSPAGVTLHF.